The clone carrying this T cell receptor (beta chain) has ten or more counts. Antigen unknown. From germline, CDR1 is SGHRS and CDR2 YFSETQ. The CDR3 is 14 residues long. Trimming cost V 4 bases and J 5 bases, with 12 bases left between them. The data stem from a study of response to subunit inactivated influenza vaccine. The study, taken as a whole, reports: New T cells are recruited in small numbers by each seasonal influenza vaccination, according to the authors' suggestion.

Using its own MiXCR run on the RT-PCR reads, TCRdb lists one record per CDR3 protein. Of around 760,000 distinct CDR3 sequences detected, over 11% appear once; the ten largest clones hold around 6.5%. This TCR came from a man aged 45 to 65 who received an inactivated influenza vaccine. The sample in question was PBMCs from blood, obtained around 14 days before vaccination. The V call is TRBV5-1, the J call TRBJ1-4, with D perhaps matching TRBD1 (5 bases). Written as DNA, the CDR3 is TGCGCCAGCAGCCCCGGGACGGGAAATGAAAAACTGTTTTTT. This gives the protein CASSPGTGNEKLFF.